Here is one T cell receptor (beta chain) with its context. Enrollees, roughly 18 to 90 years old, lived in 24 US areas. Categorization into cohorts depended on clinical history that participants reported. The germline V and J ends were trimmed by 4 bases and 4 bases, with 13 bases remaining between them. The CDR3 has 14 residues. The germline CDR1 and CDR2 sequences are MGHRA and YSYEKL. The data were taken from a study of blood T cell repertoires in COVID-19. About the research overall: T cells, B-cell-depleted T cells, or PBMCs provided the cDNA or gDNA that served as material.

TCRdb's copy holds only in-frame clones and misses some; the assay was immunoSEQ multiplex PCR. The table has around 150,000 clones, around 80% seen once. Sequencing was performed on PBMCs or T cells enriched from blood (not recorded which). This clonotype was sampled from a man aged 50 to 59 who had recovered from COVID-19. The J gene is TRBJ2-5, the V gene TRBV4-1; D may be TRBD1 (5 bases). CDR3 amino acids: CASSLGWGGETQYF. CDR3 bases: TGCGCCAGCAGCCTCGGGTGGGGCGGAGAGACCCAGTACTTC.